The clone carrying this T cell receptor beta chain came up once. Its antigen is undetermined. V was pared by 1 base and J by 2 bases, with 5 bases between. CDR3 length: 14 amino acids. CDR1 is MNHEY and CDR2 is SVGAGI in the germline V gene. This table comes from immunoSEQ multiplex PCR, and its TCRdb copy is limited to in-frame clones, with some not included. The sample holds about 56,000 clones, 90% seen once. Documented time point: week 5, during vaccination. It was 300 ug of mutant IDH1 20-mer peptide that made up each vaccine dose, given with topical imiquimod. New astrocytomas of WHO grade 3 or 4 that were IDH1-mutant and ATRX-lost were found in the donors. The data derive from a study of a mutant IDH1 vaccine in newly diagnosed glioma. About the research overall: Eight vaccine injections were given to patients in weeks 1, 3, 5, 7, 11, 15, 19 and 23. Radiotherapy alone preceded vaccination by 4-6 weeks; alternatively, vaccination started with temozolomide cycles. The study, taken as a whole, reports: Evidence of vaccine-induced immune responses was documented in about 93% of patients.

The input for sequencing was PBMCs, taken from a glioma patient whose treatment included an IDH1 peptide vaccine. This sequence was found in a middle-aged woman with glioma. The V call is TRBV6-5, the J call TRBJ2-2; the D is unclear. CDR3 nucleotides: TGTGCCAGCAGTTACTTGGTCAACACCGGGGAGCTGTTTTTT. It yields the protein CASSYLVNTGELFF.